The 22 T cell receptor beta chains reported below all come from one sample, sequenced in a study of blood T cell repertoires in COVID-19. Here immunoSEQ multiplex PCR was the method, and the copy in TCRdb shows in-frame clones only, minus some. Among almost 100,000 clones, about 89% were seen once, and the ten largest hold 10% to 13%. Sequencing input: peripheral blood. The receptors shown here come from a man in his fifties or sixties with acute or convalescent COVID-19.

The chain couples TRBV10-3 to TRBJ1-1, with D maybe TRBD1 (6 bases). The CDR3 sequence is 13 residues long. Germline V gives CDR1 ENHRY, CDR2 SYGVKD. The germline V and J ends were trimmed by 6 bases and 3 bases, with 11 bases remaining between them. CDR3: CAIRSDRYTEAFF. CDR3 bases: TGTGCCATCAGATCGGACAGATACACTGAAGCTTTCTTT.

The chain is built from TRBV18 and TRBJ2-1; 10 bases line up with TRBD2. The CDR3 runs 16 residues. The V and J ends lost 0 bases and 6 bases, in that order; junction bases with no gene match: 5. Per the germline V gene, CDR1 is KGHSH and CDR2 is LQKENI. The CDR3 sequence: CASSPPRLAGVNEQFF. DNA for the CDR3: TGTGCCAGCTCACCACCGAGGCTAGCGGGAGTCAATGAGCAGTTCTTC.

This chain uses TRBV28 with TRBJ2-7, with TRBD2 as a possible D gene (5 bases). Germline CDR1 is MDHEN and CDR2 is SYDVKM. Trimming shortened V by 3 bases and J by 9 bases, and 18 bases separated the two germline ends. This CDR3 is 14 amino acids long. CDR3 DNA sequence: TGTGCCAGCAGTTTCGCTAGCCCTCTACGAGGGCAGTACTTC. This translates into CASSFASPLRGQYF.

CDR3 residues: CSVRADTQYF. The CDR3 region has the DNA TGCAGCGTTCGGGCAGATACGCAGTATTTT. This sequence joins TRBV29-1 and TRBJ2-3; D remains ambiguous. The germline V gene encodes CDR1 SQVTM and CDR2 ANQGSEA. Trimming pared 5 bases from V and 4 bases from J, leaving 4 bases between. This CDR3 contains 10 residues.

The chain is built from TRBV2 and TRBJ1-5, with a weak D call TRBD1 (5 bases). Deletions cut 7 bases from V and 5 bases from J, with 15 bases between. The CDR3 sequence is 14 residues long. CDR1 SNHLY and CDR2 FYNNEI come from the germline V gene. The DNA of the CDR3 is TGTGCCAGCACCCGTCAGGGCCTTTATCAGCCCCAGCATTTT. Encoded protein: CASTRQGLYQPQHF.

The chain joins TRBV14 to TRBJ1-1, with 7 bases identical to TRBD1. With 2 bases clipped from V and 11 bases from J, the junction kept 14 bases outside the gene matches. This CDR3 is built from 15 residues. Germline V gives CDR1 SGHDN, CDR2 FVKESK. Here the CDR3 reads CASSQRTGLLNEAFF. The CDR3, as DNA: TGTGCCAGCAGCCAAAGGACAGGACTACTGAACGAGGCTTTCTTT. Full variable domain (rest looked up from reference TRBV14 and TRBJ1-1): EAGVTQFPSHSVIEKGQTVTLRCDPISGHDNLYWYRRVMGKEIKFLLHFVKESKQDESGMPNNRFLAERTGGTYSTLKVQPAELEDSGVYFCASSQRTGLLNEAFFGQGTRLTVV.

J is TRBJ1-4 and V is TRBV6-5, with 7 bases fitting TRBD1. CDR1 is MNHEY, CDR2 SVGAGI, per germline. The CDR3 is made up of 15 amino acids. The trim removed 7 bases at V and 4 bases at J, leaving 9 bases unmatched. The CDR3 loop reads CASTSGGQFNEKLFF. CDR3 in DNA: TGTGCCAGCACCTCTGGGGGACAGTTTAATGAAAAACTGTTTTTT.

The J gene is TRBJ1-2, the V gene TRBV7-2; the D gene is possibly TRBD1 (6 bases). The length of the CDR3 is 13 residues. Trimming pared 5 bases from V and 8 bases from J, leaving 15 bases between. Germline V gives CDR1 SGHTA, CDR2 FQGNSA. As DNA, the CDR3 is TGTGCCAGCAGCCTGGACAGTTTAGGGGGCTACACCTTC. It yields the protein CASSLDSLGGYTF.

This rearrangement joins TRBV13 to TRBJ2-1; D possibly corresponds to TRBD2 (5 bases). The germline gives CDR1 PRHDT, CDR2 FYEKMQ (reference sequence). V gave up 2 bases and J gave up 3 bases, with 11 bases separating them. The CDR3 loop spans 15 amino acids. Here the CDR3 reads CASSLRGLNYNEQFF. The CDR3 DNA reads TGTGCCAGCAGCTTAAGAGGACTCAACTACAATGAGCAGTTCTTC.

The rearrangement joins TRBV6-5 to TRBJ1-2, with 11 nucleotides matching TRBD1. The CDR3 length is 13 residues. V was pared by 10 bases and J by 4 bases, with 5 bases of the junction left unmatched. Germline V lookup: CDR1 MNHEY, CDR2 SVGAGI. CDR3 sequence reads: CAIRGTGGYGYTF. In DNA, the CDR3 is TGTGCCATCCGAGGGACAGGGGGCTATGGCTACACCTTC.

V and J are TRBV15 and TRBJ1-3; 10 bases are a match to TRBD1. From germline, CDR1 is LNHNV and CDR2 YYDKDF (reference sequence). V lost 3 bases and J lost 5; bases outside the gene matches: 10. The CDR3 has 17 amino acids. The CDR3 nucleotides read TGTGCCACCAGCAGTCCTTCTGACAGGGGGCTTAGAAACACCATATATTTT. Protein product: CATSSPSDRGLRNTIYF. The whole variable domain, filled in from reference TRBV15 and TRBJ1-3, reads DAMVIQNPRYQVTQFGKPVTLSCSQTLNHNVMYWYQQKSSQAPKLLFHYYDKDFNNEADTPDNFQSRRPNTSFCFLDIRSPGLGDTAMYLCATSSPSDRGLRNTIYFGEGSWLTVV.

The chain carries TRBV6-2 or TRBV6-3 and TRBJ2-1; 14 bases are shared with TRBD2. J gave up 2 bases and V 6 bases, and 9 bases lay outside the gene matches. This CDR3 has 18 residues. Germline-derived CDR1 and CDR2 are MNHEY and SVGEGT. The CDR3 loop reads CASSPPGLAGGTYNEQFF. CDR3 DNA sequence: TGTGCCAGCAGCCCCCCCGGACTAGCGGGAGGCACCTACAATGAGCAGTTCTTC.

The chain joins TRBV7-3 to TRBJ1-1; D is unclear. CDR1 SGHTA and CDR2 FQGTGA come from the germline V gene. The CDR3 sequence is 15 residues long. V was shortened by 5 bases and J by 2 bases, with 15 bases between the two germline ends. CDR3 coding DNA: TGTGCCAGCAGCCCCAGCGGCAGGAGCAACACTGAAGCTTTCTTT. Its translation is CASSPSGRSNTEAFF. Supplemented by reference TRBV7-3 and TRBJ1-1, the full variable domain reads GAGVSQTPSNKVTEKGKYVELRCDPISGHTALYWYRQSLGQGPEFLIYFQGTGAADDSGLPNDRFFAVRPEGSVSTLKIQRTERGDSAVYLCASSPSGRSNTEAFFGQGTRLTVV.

In its sample, this clone was seen once. The chain recombines TRBV23-1 with TRBJ2-7, with TRBD1 matching over 7 bases. TRBV23-1 is an open reading frame, and its role is uncertain. Trimming removed 2 bases from V and 3 bases from J; junction bases left unmatched: 13. The CDR3 is made up of 17 amino acids. The CDR3 region has the DNA TGCGCCAGCAGTCAACCGCCTACGACAGGGAGCAGCTACGAGCAGTACTTC. It is translated as CASSQPPTTGSSYEQYF.

In its sample, this clone was seen once. The chain combines TRBV16 with TRBJ2-2; D not certain. V was cut by 5 bases and J by 3 bases, with 7 bases left in between. Germline V CDR1 and CDR2: KGHSY, FQNENV. The CDR3 is 13 residues long. The CDR3 nucleotides are TGTGCCAGCAGCTTCTTAGACACCGGGGAGCTGTTTTTT. Protein sequence: CASSFLDTGELFF.

The CDR3: CASSQDRVGELFF. CDR3 coding DNA: TGTGCCAGCAGCCAAGACAGGGTTGGGGAGCTGTTTTTT. The V gene is TRBV12-3 or TRBV12-4, the J gene TRBJ2-2; 7 bases are a match to TRBD1. CDR3 length: 13 residues. The trim removed 6 bases at V and 8 bases at J, leaving 6 bases unmatched.

This clone has ten or more counts. The CDR3 sequence is CASSVYGTSGDEQFF. The CDR3 DNA reads as TGTGCCAGCAGCGTGTATGGGACTAGCGGGGATGAGCAGTTCTTC. The chain uses TRBV9 and TRBJ2-1; 13 bases are a match to TRBD2. The CDR3 runs 15 residues. CDR1 SGDLS and CDR2 YYNGEE come from the germline V gene. V lost 2 bases and J lost 8; bases outside the gene matches: 4.

This sequence joins TRBV3-1 (or the pseudogene TRBV3-2) and TRBJ1-1, with D maybe TRBD1 (5 bases). The CDR3 contains 15 residues. Germline assignment: CDR1 LGHDT and CDR2 YNNKEL (reference sequence). The V and J ends lost 4 bases and 4 bases respectively, with 16 bases between them. This CDR3 is CASSRVGGGSTEAFF. The CDR3 bases are TGTGCCAGCAGCCGCGTGGGGGGGGGTTCCACTGAAGCTTTCTTT.

The chain carries TRBV25-1 and TRBJ2-1, with TRBD2 matching over 8 bases. CDR3 size: 14 residues. Per germline, CDR1 MGHDK and CDR2 SYGVNS. The trim removed 3 bases at V and 10 bases at J, leaving 8 bases unmatched. CDR3 in DNA: TGTGCCAGCAGTGATCCCTATTCTAGCGGGGAGCAGTTCTTC. This codes for CASSDPYSSGEQFF.

This chain uses TRBV6-5 with TRBJ2-7, with D tentatively TRBD1 (5 bases). V was shortened by 8 bases and J by 1 base, with 15 bases between the two germline ends. The V gene's germline CDR1 is MNHEY and CDR2 SVGAGI. This CDR3 is built from 14 residues. CDR3 sequence reads: CASLSGLLSYEQYF. In DNA, the CDR3 is TGTGCCAGCCTTTCAGGGCTCCTTTCCTACGAGCAGTACTTC.

V and J are TRBV14 and TRBJ2-3, with 8 positions matching TRBD2. Germline CDR1 is SGHDN and CDR2 is FVKESK. The CDR3 is made up of 16 amino acids. J lost 2 bases, V lost 1 base, and 5 bases had no gene match. CDR3 protein: CASSQVATSDTDTQYF. The CDR3, as DNA: TGTGCCAGCAGCCAAGTAGCGACTAGCGACACAGATACGCAGTATTTT.

V and J are TRBV2 and TRBJ2-7; 16 bases are shared with TRBD2. V shed 7 bases, J shed 0 bases, and the junction held 3 bases outside the gene matches. Per the germline V gene, CDR1 is SNHLY and CDR2 is FYNNEI. This CDR3 has 16 residues. The chain's CDR3 is CASTGTSGRASYEQYF. Written as DNA, the CDR3 is TGTGCCAGCACCGGGACTAGCGGGAGGGCCTCCTACGAGCAGTACTTC.